This T cell receptor (beta chain) was sequenced for a study of T cells after yellow fever vaccination. Study-wide findings and caveats: Clones from primary vaccination mostly reappeared after the booster (over 95% CD4, over 85% CD8).

The TCR cDNA carried a universal primer site and UMIs from 5'RACE template switching. A single record per CDR3 protein comes from TCRdb applying MiXCR to the 5' RACE reads. This sample carries some 240,000 distinct CDR3 sequences, roughly 3% of them seen once, and the ten largest clones take 3.2%. At least ten counts were recorded for this clonotype. The antigen is undetermined. Germline loops: CDR1 SGHRS, CDR2 YFSETQ. The CDR3 runs 15 residues. The V and J ends lost 0 bases and 3 bases respectively, with 10 bases between them. The input for sequencing was CD4+ T cells sorted from PBMCs, taken 10 days after the yellow fever booster vaccination. This sequence was found in a man aged 18 to 29 who received the YFV17D yellow fever vaccine. The V call is TRBV5-1, the J call TRBJ2-1; D unclear. DNA of the CDR3: TGCGCCAGCAGCTTGGCCCAGGTTAACTACAATGAGCAGTTCTTC. This translates into CASSLAQVNYNEQFF.